This is a list of T cell receptor beta chains from one sample in a study of CD8+CD57+ T cells in acquired aplastic anemia. TCRdb passed the reads through MiXCR, listing each CDR3 protein once. This sample carries about 160,000 distinct CDR3 sequences, about half of them seen once, and the ten largest clones take 2.5% to 3.5%. The sequenced sample was sorted CD4+, CD8+, or CD8+CD57+ T cells (not recorded which) from PBMCs. Receptors were obtained from a human donor with aplastic anemia. Both conserved end residues are part of each CDR3. A D gene is named only where the DNA matches it firmly. Only part of the rows carry a size: once, few, many, or a class if the clone is expanded.

cdr3_length: 14; j_call: TRBJ1-6; d_call: .; v_call: TRBV10-3; clone_size: many; cdr3_aa: CAIRDGPPNSPLHF; cdr3_nt: TGTGCCATCAGAGACGGACCCCCTAATTCACCCCTCCACTTT
cdr3_length: 16; j_call: TRBJ1-5; d_call: TRBD1; v_call: TRBV19; clone_size: many; cdr3_aa: CASSRGQGATNQPQHF; cdr3_nt: TGTGCCAGTAGCCGTGGACAGGGGGCTACTAATCAGCCCCAGCATTTT
cdr3_length: 14; j_call: TRBJ1-5; d_call: TRBD1; v_call: TRBV19; clone_size: many; cdr3_aa: CASSRTGGSHPQHF; cdr3_nt: TGTGCCAGTAGTAGAACAGGGGGGTCGCATCCCCAGCATTTT
cdr3_length: 15; j_call: TRBJ1-5; d_call: .; v_call: TRBV25-1; clone_size: once; cdr3_aa: CASSSGTPSNQPQHF; cdr3_nt: TGTGCCAGCAGCTCCGGGACACCTAGCAATCAGCCCCAGCATTTT
cdr3_length: 15; j_call: TRBJ2-7; d_call: .; v_call: TRBV15; clone_size: .; cdr3_aa: CATSSRGPTSYEQYF; cdr3_nt: TGTGCCACCAGCAGCCGGGGCCCAACCTCCTACGAGCAGTACTTC
cdr3_length: 16; j_call: TRBJ2-1; d_call: TRBD2; v_call: TRBV7-3; clone_size: many; cdr3_aa: CASSHGGLAAYNEQFF; cdr3_nt: TGTGCCAGCAGCCATGGGGGACTAGCGGCTTACAATGAGCAGTTCTTC
cdr3_length: 14; j_call: TRBJ1-6; d_call: .; v_call: TRBV15; clone_size: .; cdr3_aa: CATSRDRIGSPLHF; cdr3_nt: TGTGCCACCAGCAGAGATCGTATAGGATCACCCCTCCACTTT
cdr3_length: 16; j_call: TRBJ1-2; d_call: TRBD1; v_call: TRBV5-6; clone_size: .; cdr3_aa: CASSLFVTGGMDGYTF; cdr3_nt: TGTGCCAGCAGCCTTTTCGTTACAGGGGGAATGGATGGCTACACCTTC
cdr3_length: 15; j_call: TRBJ1-2; d_call: TRBD1; v_call: TRBV6-1; clone_size: few; cdr3_aa: CASTPRDRRHYGYTF; cdr3_nt: TGTGCCAGCACCCCCCGGGACAGGCGTCACTATGGCTACACCTTC
cdr3_length: 13; j_call: TRBJ1-1; d_call: .; v_call: TRBV30; clone_size: many; cdr3_aa: CAWEKQGVTEAFF; cdr3_nt: TGTGCCTGGGAAAAACAGGGTGTCACTGAAGCTTTCTTT
cdr3_length: 17; j_call: TRBJ2-3; d_call: TRBD2; v_call: TRBV4-3; clone_size: many; cdr3_aa: CASSPATSGGPWDTQYF; cdr3_nt: TGCGCCAGCAGCCCTGCGACTAGCGGGGGGCCATGGGATACGCAGTATTTT
cdr3_length: 15; j_call: TRBJ1-4; d_call: .; v_call: TRBV15; clone_size: .; cdr3_aa: CATSRERGRNEKLFF; cdr3_nt: TGTGCCACCAGCAGAGAAAGGGGCCGAAATGAAAAACTGTTTTTT
cdr3_length: 15; j_call: TRBJ2-2; d_call: .; v_call: TRBV5-1; clone_size: many; cdr3_aa: CASSPGMQNTGELFF; cdr3_nt: TGCGCCAGCAGCCCCGGGATGCAGAACACCGGGGAGCTGTTTTTT
cdr3_length: 14; j_call: TRBJ2-7; d_call: TRBD1; v_call: TRBV7-8; clone_size: .; cdr3_aa: CASSLGTGSYEQYF; cdr3_nt: TGTGCCAGCAGCTTAGGGACAGGCTCCTACGAGCAGTACTTC
cdr3_length: 16; j_call: TRBJ1-1; d_call: TRBD1; v_call: TRBV7-8; clone_size: .; cdr3_aa: CASSLVDRGGNTEAFF; cdr3_nt: TGTGCCAGCAGCTTAGTAGACAGGGGAGGGAATACTGAAGCTTTCTTT